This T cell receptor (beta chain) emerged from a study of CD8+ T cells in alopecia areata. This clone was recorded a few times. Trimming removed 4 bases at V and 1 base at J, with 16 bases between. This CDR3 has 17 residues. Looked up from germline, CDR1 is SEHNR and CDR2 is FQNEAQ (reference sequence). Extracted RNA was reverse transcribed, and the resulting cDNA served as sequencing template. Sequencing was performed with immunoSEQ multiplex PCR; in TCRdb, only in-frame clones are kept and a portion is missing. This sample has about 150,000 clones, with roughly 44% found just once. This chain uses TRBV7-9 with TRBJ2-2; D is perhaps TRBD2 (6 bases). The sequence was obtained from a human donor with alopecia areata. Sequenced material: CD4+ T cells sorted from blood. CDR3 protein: CASSSKRAGRNTGELFF. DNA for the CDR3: TGTGCCAGCAGCTCGAAGCGGGCCGGGAGGAACACCGGGGAGCTGTTTTTT.